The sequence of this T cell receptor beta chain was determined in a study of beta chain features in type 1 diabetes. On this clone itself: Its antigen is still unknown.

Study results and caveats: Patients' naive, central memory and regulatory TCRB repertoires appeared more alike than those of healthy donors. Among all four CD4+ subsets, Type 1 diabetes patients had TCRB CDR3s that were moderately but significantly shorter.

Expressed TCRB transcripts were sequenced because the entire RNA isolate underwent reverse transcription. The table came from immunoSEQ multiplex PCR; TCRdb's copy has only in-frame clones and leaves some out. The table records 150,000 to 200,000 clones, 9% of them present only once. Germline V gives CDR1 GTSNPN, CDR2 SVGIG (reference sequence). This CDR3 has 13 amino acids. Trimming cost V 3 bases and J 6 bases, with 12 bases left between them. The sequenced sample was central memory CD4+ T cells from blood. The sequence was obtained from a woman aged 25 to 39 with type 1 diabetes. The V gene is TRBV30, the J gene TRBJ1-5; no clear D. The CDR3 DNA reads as TGTGCCTGGAGCGGGGATCTCGGTCAGCCCCAGCATTTT. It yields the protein CAWSGDLGQPQHF.